This TCR beta chain was recovered during a study of T cell clonotyping in hematopoietic cell transplantation. Study-wide results and caveats: Graft donor and pretransplant recipient Inverse Simpson Index values predicted broader posttransplant TCR diversity. After transplant, recipient diversity fell while pathologically expanded clonotypes grew through day 180.

Assay: immunoSEQ multiplex PCR; the TCRdb copy retains only in-frame clones and omits some. The sample shows roughly 10,000 clones, about 75% of them seen only once. Looked up from germline, CDR1 is MNHNY and CDR2 is SVGAGI (reference sequence). The CDR3 spans 15 residues. Germline trimming cut 2 bases from V and 4 bases from J; bases unmatched to any gene: 5. Remarks on this clone: Its specificity is unknown.

The source is a female patient in her forties who had an allogeneic stem cell transplant from a related donor, so T cells may come from the graft donor. Some clones in this sample may be carry-over from other donors' samples. This chain links TRBV6-6 with TRBJ2-3, with 8 bases lining up with TRBD1. Sample: PBMCs, taken 30 days after allogeneic stem cell transplant. The CDR3 sequence: CASSYLGDRSDTQYF. CDR3 bases: TGTGCCAGCAGTTACCTAGGGGACAGGTCAGATACGCAGTATTTT.